A selection of T cell receptor beta chains follows, all from one sample in a study of early T cells in non-severe SARS-CoV-2 infection. TCRdb reprocessed the 5' RACE reads via MiXCR and lists one record per CDR3 protein. This sample has over 85,000 distinct CDR3 sequences, with over 9.5% found just once. The sample was whole blood, taken at baseline. These TCRs come from an adult who was a healthcare worker with PCR-confirmed SARS-CoV-2 infection or an uninfected control (not recorded which). CDR3s leave out the opening cysteine and the closing phenylalanine or tryptophan.

>14|TRBV12-3/TRBV12-4
ASSLLQGAINTEAF
>11|TRBV11-2
ASSLNWDSPLH
>10|TRBV6-5
ASRTRGETQY
>12|TRBV4-1
ASSQEASPSEQY
>11|TRBV6-5
ASTKTGSYEQY
>10|TRBV12-3/TRBV12-4
ASSPSDGELF
>13|TRBV11-2
ASRDRVFPYNEQF
>11|TRBV30
AWSVRGRQPQH
>16|TRBV11-2
ASSPNPRDRWIQETQY
>13|TRBV6-1
ASSEGLSSYNEQF